Sequencing of this TCR beta chain was carried out in a study of beta chain features in type 1 diabetes. CDR1 SGHDT and CDR2 YYEEEE come from the germline V gene. V dropped 4 bases and J dropped 0 bases, with 23 bases sitting between them. This CDR3 spans 18 amino acids. Expressed TCRB transcripts were sequenced after all isolated RNA was converted to cDNA. Measured with immunoSEQ multiplex PCR; TCRdb has only the in-frame clones, and not every one. The top ten clones hold roughly 1.4% of a sample with around 140,000 clones, about 10% of them seen once. This clone was found a few times. V gene TRBV5-6 combines with J gene TRBJ2-7, with D possibly being TRBD2 (6 bases). The clonotype comes from a man younger than 35 in good health. Sequenced sample: naive CD4+ T cells from blood. The DNA for the CDR3 is TGTGCCAGCAGCACCGGAACCCAACAAGGGACTTTCTCCTACGAGCAGTACTTC. This encodes CASSTGTQQGTFSYEQYF.